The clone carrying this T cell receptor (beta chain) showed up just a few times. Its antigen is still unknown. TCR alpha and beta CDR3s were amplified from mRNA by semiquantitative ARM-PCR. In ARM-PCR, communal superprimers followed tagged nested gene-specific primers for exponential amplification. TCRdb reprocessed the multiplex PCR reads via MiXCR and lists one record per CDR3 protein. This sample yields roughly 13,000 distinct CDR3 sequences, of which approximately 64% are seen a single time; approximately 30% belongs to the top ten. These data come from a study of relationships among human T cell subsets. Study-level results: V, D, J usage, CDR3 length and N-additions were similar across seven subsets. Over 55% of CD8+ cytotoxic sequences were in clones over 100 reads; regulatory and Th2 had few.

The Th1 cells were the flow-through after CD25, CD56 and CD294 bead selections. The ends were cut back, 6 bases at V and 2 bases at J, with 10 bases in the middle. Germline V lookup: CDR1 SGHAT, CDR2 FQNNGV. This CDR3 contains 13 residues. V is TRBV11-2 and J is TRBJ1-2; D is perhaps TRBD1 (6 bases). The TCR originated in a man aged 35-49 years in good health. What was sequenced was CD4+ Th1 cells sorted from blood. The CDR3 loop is CASSLDRNYGYTF. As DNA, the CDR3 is TGTGCCAGCAGTTTGGACAGAAACTATGGCTACACCTTC.